This T cell receptor (beta chain) was found in a study of human T cells and chemical hapten exposure (dated by TCRdb to the early 2020s). Study-level background: Libraries were pooled for sequencing, and variation in per-sample TCR yields was attributed mainly to small differences in library volumes within the pool. Peripheral blood TCR repertoire changes were tracked in vivo in alopecia patients during primary and secondary sensitization to the hapten diphenylcyclopropenone (DPC). For every blood RNA sample, sequencing covered both the TCR alpha and TCR beta chains.

Study-wide findings and limitations: After repeated subsampling, changes were observed in the strength of the expansion versus patch-test correlation and in the threshold at which the correlation became significant. DPC sensitization did not change how many TCRs were above 1 in 1000 frequency, and no evidence was found of alterations in global repertoire structure.

A note on this clonotype: Its antigen remains undetermined. Base qualities are not at hand, and no much larger clone is one base apart.

The meaning of the sample's time point label: healthy volunteer bleed at 6 weeks. Unfractionated whole blood was collected in Tempus Blood RNA tubes, and total RNA was extracted from that blood. Five healthy volunteers acted as controls for TCR sequencing and had blood drawn at day 0, 2 weeks and 6 weeks. Receptor libraries were prepared by RACE. Sequencing was performed on a NextSeq 500. During library preparation, unique molecular identifiers were attached to individual cDNA molecules so that TCRs could be counted in a quantitative, reproducible way. Turning to the authors' computational methods: The median number of TCRs per sample was around 100,000, ranging from about 20,000 to 690,600. The Decombinator software suite was used to annotate V, J and CDR3 in the TCR reads. To make PS versus PT1 abundance plots, every sample was subsampled to the same number of TCRs (28,000). Expanded TCRs were defined as absent before sensitization and observed at least eight times at the 2-week time point. TCRdb reworked the public reads: Q25 trimming with fastp, MiXCR clone assembly, productive beta chains retained. Rows with one shared CDR3 protein collapse into an entry with the most common genes and DNA. These V and J calls derive from TCRdb rather than the authors' analysis. The sample table holds 60,000 to 80,000 distinct CDR3 sequences, of which around 6.1% were seen once. Roughly 3% of the sample lies in the top ten.

At the junction V is shortened by 0 bases and J by 2 bases; bases outside the gene matches: 4. CDR1 SNHLY and CDR2 FYNNEI are derived from the germline V gene. Including cysteine and phenylalanine, the CDR3 has 17 amino acids. Only the CDR3 portion is preserved as DNA: 51 bases, with reading frame beginning at the first base. This clonotype originated in a female donor in good health. Some clones in this sample may be carry-over from other donors' samples. Sequenced input: whole blood. The chain employs TRBV2 and TRBJ2-3; 11 bases in the middle match TRBD2. The CDR3 is CASSEARTSGHTDTQYF. The nucleotide sequence is TGTGCCAGCAGTGAAGCGAGGACTAGCGGGCACACAGATACGCAGTATTTT.